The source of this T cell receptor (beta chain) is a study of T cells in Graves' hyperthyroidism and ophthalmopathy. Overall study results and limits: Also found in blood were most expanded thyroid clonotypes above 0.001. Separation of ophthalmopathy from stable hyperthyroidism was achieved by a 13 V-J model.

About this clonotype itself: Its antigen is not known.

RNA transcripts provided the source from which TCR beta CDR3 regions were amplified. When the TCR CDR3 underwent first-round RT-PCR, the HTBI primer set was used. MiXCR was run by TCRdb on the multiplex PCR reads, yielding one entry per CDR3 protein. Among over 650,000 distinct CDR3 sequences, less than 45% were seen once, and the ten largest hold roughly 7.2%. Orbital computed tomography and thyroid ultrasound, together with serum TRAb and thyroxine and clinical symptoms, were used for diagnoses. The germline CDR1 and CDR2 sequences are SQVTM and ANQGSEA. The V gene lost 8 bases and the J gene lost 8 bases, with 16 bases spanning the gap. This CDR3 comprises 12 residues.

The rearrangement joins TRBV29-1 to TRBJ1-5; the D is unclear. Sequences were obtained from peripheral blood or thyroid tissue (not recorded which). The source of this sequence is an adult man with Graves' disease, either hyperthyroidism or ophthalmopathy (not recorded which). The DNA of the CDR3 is TGCAGCTTAGATCGGGGTCTTGAGCCCCAGCATTTT. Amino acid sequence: CSLDRGLEPQHF.